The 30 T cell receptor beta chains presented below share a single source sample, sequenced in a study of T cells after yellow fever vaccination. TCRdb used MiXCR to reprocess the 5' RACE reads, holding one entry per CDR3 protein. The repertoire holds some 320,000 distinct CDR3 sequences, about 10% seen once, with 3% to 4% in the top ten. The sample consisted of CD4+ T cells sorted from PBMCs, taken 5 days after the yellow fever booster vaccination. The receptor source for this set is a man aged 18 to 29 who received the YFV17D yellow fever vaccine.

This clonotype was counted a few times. DNA for the CDR3: TGTGCCAGCAGTTCGCTGACTCCCTACTATGGCTACACCTTC. It specifies CASSSLTPYYGYTF. V is TRBV6-5 and J is TRBJ1-2; D is unresolved. This CDR3 is built from 14 residues. With 4 bases removed from V and 3 bases from J, the gap between germline ends came to 12 bases. CDR1 MNHEY and CDR2 SVGAGI come from the germline V gene.

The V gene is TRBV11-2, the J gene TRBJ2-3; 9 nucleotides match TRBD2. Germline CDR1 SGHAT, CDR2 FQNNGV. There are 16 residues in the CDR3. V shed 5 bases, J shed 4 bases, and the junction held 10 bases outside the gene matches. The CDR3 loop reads CASSVNSGGNSDTQYF. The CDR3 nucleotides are TGTGCCAGCAGCGTAAATAGCGGGGGTAATTCAGATACGCAGTATTTT.

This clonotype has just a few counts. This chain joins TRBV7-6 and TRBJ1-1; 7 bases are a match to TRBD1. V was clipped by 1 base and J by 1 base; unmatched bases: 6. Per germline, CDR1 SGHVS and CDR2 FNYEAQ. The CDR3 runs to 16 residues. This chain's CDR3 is CASSLVYTGANTEAFF. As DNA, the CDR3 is TGTGCCAGCAGCTTAGTTTATACAGGGGCGAACACTGAAGCTTTCTTT. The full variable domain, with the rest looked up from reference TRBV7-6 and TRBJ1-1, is GAGVSQSPRYKVTKRGQDVALRCDPISGHVSLYWYRQALGQGPEFLTYFNYEAQQDKSGLPNDRFSAERPEGSISTLTIQRTEQRDSAMYRCASSLVYTGANTEAFFGQGTRLTVV.

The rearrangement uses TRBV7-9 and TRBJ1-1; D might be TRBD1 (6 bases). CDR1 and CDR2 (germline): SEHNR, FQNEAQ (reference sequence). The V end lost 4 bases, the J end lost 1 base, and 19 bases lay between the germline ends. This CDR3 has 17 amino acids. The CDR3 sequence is CASSSMARGIWNTEAFF. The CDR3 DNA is TGTGCCAGCAGCTCTATGGCTAGGGGGATTTGGAACACTGAAGCTTTCTTT.

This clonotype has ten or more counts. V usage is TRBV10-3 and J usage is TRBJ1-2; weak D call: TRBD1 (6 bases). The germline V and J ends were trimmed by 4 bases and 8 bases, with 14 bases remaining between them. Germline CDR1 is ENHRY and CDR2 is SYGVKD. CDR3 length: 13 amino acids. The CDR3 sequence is CAISGRTEGGYTF. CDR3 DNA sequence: TGTGCCATCAGTGGGAGGACAGAGGGAGGCTACACCTTC.

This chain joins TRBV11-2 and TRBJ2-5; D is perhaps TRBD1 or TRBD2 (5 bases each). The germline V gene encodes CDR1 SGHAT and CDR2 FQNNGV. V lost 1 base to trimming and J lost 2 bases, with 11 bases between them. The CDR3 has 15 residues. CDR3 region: CASSLVRGPQETQYF. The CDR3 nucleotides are TGTGCCAGCAGCTTAGTACGGGGCCCTCAAGAGACCCAGTACTTC.

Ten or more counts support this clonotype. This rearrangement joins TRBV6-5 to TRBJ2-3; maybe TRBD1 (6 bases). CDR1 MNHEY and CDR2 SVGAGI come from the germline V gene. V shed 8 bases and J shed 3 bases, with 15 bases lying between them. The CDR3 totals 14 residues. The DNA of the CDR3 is TGTGCCAGCTCTTGGGGGCAGAGTACAGATACGCAGTATTTT. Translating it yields CASSWGQSTDTQYF.

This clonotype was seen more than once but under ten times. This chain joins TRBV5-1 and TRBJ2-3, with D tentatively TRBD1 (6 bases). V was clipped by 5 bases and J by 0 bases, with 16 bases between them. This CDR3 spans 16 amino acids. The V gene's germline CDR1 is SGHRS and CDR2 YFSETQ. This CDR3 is CASRRGGWSSTDTQYF. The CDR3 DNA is TGCGCCAGCAGAAGAGGGGGATGGTCTAGCACAGATACGCAGTATTTT.

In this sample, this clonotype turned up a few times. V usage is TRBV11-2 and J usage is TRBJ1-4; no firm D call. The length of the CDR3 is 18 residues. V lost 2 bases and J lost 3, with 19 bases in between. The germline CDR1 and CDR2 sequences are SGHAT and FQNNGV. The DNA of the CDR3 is TGTGCCAGCAGCTTACTGGTGGCCCCTACTCGGGCTAATGAAAAACTGTTTTTT. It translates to CASSLLVAPTRANEKLFF.

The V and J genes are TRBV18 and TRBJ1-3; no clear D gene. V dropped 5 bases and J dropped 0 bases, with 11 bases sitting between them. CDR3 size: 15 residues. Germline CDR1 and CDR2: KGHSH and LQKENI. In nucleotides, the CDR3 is TGTGCCAGCTCATCAGCAATAGGCTCTGGAAACACCATATATTTT. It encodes CASSSAIGSGNTIYF.

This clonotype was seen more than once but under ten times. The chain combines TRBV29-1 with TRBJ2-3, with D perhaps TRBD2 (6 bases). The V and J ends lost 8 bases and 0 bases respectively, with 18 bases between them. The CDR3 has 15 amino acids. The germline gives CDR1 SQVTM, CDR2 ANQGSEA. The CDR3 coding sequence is TGCAGCCTAGGCGGGGCCCATAATAGCACAGATACGCAGTATTTT. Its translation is CSLGGAHNSTDTQYF.

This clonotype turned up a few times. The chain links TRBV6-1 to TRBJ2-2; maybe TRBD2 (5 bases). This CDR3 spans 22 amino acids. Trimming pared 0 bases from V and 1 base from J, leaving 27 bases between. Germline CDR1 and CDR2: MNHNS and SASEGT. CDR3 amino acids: CASSEASGMERFVGKNTGELFF. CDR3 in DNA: TGTGCCAGCAGTGAAGCATCCGGCATGGAGCGGTTCGTGGGAAAGAACACCGGGGAGCTGTTTTTT.

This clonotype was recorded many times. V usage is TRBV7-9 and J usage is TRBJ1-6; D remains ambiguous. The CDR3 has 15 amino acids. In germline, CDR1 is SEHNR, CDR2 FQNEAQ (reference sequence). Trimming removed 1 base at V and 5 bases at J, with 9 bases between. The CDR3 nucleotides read TGTGCCAGCAGCTTAGGAGGGCTCCATAATTCACCCCTCCACTTT. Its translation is CASSLGGLHNSPLHF.

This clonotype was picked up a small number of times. DNA of the CDR3: TGTGCCAGCAGCTTAGCCCCTAGTAGTAGGGATTTTCCCGGGGAGCTGTTTTTT. This encodes CASSLAPSSRDFPGELFF. V is TRBV7-8 and J is TRBJ2-2, with D unclear. V lost 0 bases and J lost 6, with 20 bases in between. This CDR3 is 18 amino acids long. CDR1 and CDR2 from the germline V gene are SGHVS and FQNEAQ.

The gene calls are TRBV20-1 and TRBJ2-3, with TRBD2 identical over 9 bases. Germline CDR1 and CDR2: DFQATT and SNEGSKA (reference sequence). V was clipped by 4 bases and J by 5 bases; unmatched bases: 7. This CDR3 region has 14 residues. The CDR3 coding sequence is TGCAGTGCTAACTGCGGGGGGGCAAAAGATACGCAGTATTTT. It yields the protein CSANCGGAKDTQYF.

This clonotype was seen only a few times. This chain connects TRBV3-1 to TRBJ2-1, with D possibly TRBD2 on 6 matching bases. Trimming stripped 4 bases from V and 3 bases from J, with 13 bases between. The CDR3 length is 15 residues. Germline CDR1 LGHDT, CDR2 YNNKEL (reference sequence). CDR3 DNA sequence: TGTGCCAGCAGCCGAGAAGGTAGCGGCTACAATGAGCAGTTCTTC. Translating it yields CASSREGSGYNEQFF.

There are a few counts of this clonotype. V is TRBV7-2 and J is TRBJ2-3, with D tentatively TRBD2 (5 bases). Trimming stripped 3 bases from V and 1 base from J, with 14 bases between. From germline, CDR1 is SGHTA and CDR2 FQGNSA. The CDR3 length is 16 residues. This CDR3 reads CASSFLSGVRTDTQYF. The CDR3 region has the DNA TGTGCCAGCAGCTTTCTTTCCGGGGTACGCACAGATACGCAGTATTTT.

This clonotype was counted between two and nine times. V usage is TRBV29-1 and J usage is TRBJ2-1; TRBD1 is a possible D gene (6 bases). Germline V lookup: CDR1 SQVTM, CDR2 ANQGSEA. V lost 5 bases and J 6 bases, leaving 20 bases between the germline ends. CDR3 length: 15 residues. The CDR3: CSVRTYRDGVNEQFF. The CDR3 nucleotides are TGCAGCGTTCGTACGTACAGGGACGGTGTCAATGAGCAGTTCTTC.

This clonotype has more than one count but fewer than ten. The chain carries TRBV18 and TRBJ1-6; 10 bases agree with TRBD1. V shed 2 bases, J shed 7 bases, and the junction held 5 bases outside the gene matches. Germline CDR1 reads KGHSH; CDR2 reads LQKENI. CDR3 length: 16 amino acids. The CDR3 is CASSPIRDRGNSPLHF. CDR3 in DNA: TGTGCCAGCTCACCAATCCGGGACAGGGGCAATTCACCCCTCCACTTT.

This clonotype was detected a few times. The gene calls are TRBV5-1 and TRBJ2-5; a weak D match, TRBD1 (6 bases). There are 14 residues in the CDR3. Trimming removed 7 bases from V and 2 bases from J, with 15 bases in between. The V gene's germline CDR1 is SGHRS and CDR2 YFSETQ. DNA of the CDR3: TGCGCCAGCGATACAGGGACAACACAAGAGACCCAGTACTTC. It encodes CASDTGTTQETQYF.

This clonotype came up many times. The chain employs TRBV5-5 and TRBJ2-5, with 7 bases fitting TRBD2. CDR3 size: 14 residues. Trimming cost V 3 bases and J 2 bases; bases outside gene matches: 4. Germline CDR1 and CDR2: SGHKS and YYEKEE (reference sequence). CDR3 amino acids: CASSYMGGQETQYF. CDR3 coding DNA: TGTGCCAGCAGCTATATGGGGGGGCAAGAGACCCAGTACTTC.

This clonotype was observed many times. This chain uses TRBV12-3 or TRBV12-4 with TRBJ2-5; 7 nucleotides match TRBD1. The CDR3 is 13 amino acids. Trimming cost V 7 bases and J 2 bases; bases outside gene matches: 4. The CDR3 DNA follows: TGTGCCAGCAAGGGGACAGTGCAAGAGACCCAGTACTTC. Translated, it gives CASKGTVQETQYF.

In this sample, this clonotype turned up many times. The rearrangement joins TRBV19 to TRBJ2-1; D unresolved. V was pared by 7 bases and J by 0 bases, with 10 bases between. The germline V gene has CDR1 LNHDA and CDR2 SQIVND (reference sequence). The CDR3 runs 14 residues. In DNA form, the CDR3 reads TGTGCCAGTACCACTCCAAACTCCTACAATGAGCAGTTCTTC. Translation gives CASTTPNSYNEQFF.

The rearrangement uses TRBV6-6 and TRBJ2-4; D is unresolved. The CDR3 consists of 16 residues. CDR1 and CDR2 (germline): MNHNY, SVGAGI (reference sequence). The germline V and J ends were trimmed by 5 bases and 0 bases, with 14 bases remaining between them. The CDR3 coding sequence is TGTGCCAGCAGTACCTCCCGACCCTCAGCCAAAAACATTCAGTACTTC. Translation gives CASSTSRPSAKNIQYF.

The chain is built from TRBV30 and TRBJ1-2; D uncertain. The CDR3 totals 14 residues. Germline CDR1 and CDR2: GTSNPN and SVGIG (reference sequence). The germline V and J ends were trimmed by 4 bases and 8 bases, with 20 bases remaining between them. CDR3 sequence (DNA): TGTGCCTGGAAAGGGAGGGAGAAGCCTAGAGGCTACACCTTC. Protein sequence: CAWKGREKPRGYTF.

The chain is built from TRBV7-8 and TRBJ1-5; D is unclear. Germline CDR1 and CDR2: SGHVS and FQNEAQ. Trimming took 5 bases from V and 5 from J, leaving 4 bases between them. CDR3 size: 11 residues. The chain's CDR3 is CASSPHQPQHF. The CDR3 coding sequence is TGTGCCAGCAGCCCGCATCAGCCCCAGCATTTT.

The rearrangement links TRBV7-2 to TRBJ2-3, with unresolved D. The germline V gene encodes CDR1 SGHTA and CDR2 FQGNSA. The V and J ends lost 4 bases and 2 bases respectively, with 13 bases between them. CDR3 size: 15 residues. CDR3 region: CASSSNILVTDTQYF. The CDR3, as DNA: TGTGCCAGCAGCTCTAATATCTTAGTCACAGATACGCAGTATTTT. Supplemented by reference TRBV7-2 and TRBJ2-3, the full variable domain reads GAGVSQSPSNKVTEKGKDVELRCDPISGHTALYWYRQSLGQGLEFLIYFQGNSAPDKSGLPSDRFSAERTGGSVSTLTIQRTQQEDSAVYLCASSSNILVTDTQYFGPGTRLTVL.

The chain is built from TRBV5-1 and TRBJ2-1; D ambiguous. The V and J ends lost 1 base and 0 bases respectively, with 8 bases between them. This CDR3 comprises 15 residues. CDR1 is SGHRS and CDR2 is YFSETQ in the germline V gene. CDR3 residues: CASSLSTLSYNEQFF. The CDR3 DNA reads TGCGCCAGCAGCTTGTCAACACTCTCCTACAATGAGCAGTTCTTC.

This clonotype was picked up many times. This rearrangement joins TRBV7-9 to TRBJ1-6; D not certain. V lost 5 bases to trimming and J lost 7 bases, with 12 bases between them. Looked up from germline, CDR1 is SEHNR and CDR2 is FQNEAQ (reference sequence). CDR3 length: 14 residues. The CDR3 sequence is CASSQSGLNSPLHF. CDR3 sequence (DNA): TGTGCCAGCAGCCAGAGTGGGTTAAATTCACCCCTCCACTTT.

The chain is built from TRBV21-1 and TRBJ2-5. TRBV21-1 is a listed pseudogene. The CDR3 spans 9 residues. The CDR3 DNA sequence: TGTGCCAGCAGCACCCATTCACACTTC. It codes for CASSTHSHF.